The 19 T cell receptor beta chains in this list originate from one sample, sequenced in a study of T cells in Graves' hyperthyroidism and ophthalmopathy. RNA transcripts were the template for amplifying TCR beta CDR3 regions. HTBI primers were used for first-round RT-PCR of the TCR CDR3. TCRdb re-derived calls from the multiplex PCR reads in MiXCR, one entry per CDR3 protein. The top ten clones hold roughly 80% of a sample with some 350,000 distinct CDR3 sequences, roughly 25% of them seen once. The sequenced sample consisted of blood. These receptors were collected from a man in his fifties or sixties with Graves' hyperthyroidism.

The CDR3 nucleotides read TGTGCCAGCAGTTACCTGCTGGAAGATACGCAGTATTTT. Its translation: CASSYLLEDTQYF. The chain combines TRBV6-5 with TRBJ2-3; no clear D gene. Trimming shortened V by 2 bases and J by 5 bases, and 8 bases separated the two germline ends. This CDR3 has 13 residues. Germline CDR1 and CDR2: MNHEY and SVGAGI.

The CDR3 spells CASSLDGVGLGDTEAFF. The CDR3 nucleotides read TGTGCCAGCAGTTTAGATGGGGTTGGGCTGGGGGACACTGAAGCTTTCTTT. This sequence joins TRBV12-3 or TRBV12-4 and TRBJ1-1, with D possibly TRBD1 on 5 matching bases. Trimming pared 1 base from V and 3 bases from J, leaving 18 bases between. This CDR3 region has 17 residues.

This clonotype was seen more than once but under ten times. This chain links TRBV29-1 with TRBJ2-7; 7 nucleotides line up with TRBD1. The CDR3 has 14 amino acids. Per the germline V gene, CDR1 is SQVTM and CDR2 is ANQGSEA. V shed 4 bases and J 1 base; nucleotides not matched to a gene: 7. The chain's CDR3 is CSVGKTGPSYEQYF. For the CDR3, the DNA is TGCAGCGTTGGTAAGACAGGGCCTTCCTACGAGCAGTACTTC.

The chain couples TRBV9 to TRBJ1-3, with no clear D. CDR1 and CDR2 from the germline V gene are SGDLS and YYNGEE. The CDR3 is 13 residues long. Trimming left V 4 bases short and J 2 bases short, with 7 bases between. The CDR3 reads CASSRETGNTIYF. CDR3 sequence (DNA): TGTGCCAGCAGCAGGGAGACTGGAAACACCATATATTTT.

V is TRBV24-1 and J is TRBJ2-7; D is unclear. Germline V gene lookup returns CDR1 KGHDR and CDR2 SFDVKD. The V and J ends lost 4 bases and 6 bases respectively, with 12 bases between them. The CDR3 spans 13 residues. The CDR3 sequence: CATSESDRREQYF. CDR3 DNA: TGTGCCACCAGTGAATCTGACCGGCGCGAGCAGTACTTC.

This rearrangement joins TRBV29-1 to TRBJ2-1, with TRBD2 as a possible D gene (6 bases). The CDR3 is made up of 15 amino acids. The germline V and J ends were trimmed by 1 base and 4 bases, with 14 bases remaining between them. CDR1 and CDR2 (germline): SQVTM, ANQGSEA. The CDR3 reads CSVEGNAGTYNEQFF. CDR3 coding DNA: TGCAGCGTTGAAGGGAATGCGGGAACGTACAATGAGCAGTTCTTC.

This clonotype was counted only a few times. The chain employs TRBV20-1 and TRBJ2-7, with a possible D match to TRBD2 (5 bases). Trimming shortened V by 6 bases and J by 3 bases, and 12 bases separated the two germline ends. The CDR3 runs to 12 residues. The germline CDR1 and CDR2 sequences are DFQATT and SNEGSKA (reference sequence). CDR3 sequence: CSARSGYYEQYF. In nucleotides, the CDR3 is TGCAGTGCCCGAAGCGGATACTACGAGCAGTACTTC.

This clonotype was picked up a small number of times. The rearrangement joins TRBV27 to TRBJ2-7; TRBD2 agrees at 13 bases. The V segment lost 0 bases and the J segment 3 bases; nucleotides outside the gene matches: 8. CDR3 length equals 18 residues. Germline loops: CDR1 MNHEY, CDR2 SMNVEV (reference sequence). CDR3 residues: CASSLSGGTSGKIYEQYF. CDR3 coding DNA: TGTGCCAGCAGTTTATCGGGGGGGACTAGCGGGAAGATCTACGAGCAGTACTTC.

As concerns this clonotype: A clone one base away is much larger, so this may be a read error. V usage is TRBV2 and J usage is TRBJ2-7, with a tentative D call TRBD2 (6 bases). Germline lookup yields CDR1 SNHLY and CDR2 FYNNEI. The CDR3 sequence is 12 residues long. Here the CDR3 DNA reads TGTGCCGGCAGTGATTGGGGGGTCGAGCAGTACTTC. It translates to CAGSDWGVEQYF.

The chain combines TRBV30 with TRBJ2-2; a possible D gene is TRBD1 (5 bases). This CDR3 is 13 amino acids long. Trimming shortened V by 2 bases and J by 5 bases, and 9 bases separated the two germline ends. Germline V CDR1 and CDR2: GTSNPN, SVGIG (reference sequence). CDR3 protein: CAWSRQSTGELFF. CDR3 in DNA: TGTGCCTGGAGTCGACAGTCGACCGGGGAGCTGTTTTTT.

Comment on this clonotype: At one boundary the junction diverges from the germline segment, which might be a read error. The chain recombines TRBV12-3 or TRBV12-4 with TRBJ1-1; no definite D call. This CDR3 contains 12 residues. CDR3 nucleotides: TGTGCCAGCAGTTTCGTGAACACTGGAGCTTTCTTT. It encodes CASSFVNTGAFF.

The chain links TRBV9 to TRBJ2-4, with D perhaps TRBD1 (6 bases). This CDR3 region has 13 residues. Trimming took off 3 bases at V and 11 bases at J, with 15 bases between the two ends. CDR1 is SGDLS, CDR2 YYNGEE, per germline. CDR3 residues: CASSAGQGAVQYF. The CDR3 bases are TGTGCCAGCAGCGCGGGACAAGGGGCCGTTCAGTACTTC.

The DNA for the CDR3 is TGTGCCACCTTCCTAGCGGGAACAAACGAGCAGTACTTC. Residues: CATFLAGTNEQYF. The J gene is TRBJ2-7, the V gene TRBV6-1; 9 bases agree with TRBD2. The CDR3 loop spans 13 amino acids. CDR1 and CDR2 (germline): MNHNS, SASEGT. The V and J ends lost 10 bases and 5 bases, in that order; junction bases with no gene match: 9.

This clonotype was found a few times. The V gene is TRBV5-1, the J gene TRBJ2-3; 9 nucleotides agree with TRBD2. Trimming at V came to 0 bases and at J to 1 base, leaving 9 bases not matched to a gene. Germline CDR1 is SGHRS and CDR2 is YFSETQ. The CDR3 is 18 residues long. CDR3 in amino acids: CASSLESGRTSGTDTQYF. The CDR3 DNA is TGCGCCAGCAGCTTGGAAAGCGGGAGGACATCTGGCACAGATACGCAGTATTTT.

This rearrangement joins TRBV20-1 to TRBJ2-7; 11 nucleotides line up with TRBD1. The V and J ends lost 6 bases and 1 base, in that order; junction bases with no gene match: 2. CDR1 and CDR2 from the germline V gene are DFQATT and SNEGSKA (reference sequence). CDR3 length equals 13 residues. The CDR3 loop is CSAGTGGSYEQYF. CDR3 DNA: TGCAGTGCAGGGACAGGGGGATCCTACGAGCAGTACTTC.

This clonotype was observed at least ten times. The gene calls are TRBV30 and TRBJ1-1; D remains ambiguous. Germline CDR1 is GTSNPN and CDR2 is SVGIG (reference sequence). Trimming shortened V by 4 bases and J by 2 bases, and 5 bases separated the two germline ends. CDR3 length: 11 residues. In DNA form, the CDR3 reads TGTGCCTGGAATCGCAACACTGAAGCTTTCTTT. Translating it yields CAWNRNTEAFF.

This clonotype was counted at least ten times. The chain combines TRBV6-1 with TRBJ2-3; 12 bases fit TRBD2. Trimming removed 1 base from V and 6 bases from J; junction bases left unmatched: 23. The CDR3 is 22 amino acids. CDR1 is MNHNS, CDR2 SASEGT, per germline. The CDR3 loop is CASSEVVRLAGVFGSLADTQYF. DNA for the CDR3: TGTGCCAGCAGTGAAGTGGTTAGACTAGCGGGAGTTTTTGGGAGCTTAGCGGATACGCAGTATTTT.

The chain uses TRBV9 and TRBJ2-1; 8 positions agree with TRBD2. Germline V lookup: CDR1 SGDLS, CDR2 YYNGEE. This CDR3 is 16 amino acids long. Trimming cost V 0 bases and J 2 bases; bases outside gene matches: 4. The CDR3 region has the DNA TGTGCCAGCAGCGTAGCCGGGAGGGCCCCCTACAATGAGCAGTTCTTC. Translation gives CASSVAGRAPYNEQFF.

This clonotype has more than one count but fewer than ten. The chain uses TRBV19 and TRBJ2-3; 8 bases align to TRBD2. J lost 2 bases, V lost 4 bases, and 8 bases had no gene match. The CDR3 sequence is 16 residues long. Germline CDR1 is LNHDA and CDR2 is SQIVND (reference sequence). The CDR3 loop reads CASSTPTSGYTDTQYF. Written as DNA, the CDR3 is TGTGCCAGTAGTACCCCAACTAGCGGATACACAGATACGCAGTATTTT.